This TCR beta chain originates from a study of T cell responses to AZD1222 COVID-19 vaccine. Clones were read by immunoSEQ multiplex PCR, and TCRdb kept only the in-frame ones, dropping some. The table lists roughly 100,000 clones, around 89% of them singletons, with about 9.1% in the top ten. This sequence originates from an adult in good health. The material sequenced was peripheral blood, taken on day 0 of AZD1222 vaccination.

CDR3 sequence: CASRPYTGELFF. CDR3 DNA sequence: TGTGCCAGCAGGCCCTACACCGGGGAGCTGTTTTTT. The chain uses TRBV3-1 (or the pseudogene TRBV3-2) and TRBJ2-2, with D uncertain. Germline assignment: CDR1 LGHDT and CDR2 YNNKEL (reference sequence). This CDR3 is 12 amino acids long. V was cut by 6 bases and J by 3 bases, with 5 bases left in between.